This TCR beta chain was sequenced during a study of Graves' ophthalmopathy and Graves' hyperthyroidism. Background on the study: Sampling took place at initial diagnosis, with peripheral blood obtained before any treatment. Whole-study findings and limits: Between ophthalmopathy and stable hyperthyroidism, a 13-signature model drew a separation with nearly 90% sensitivity and roughly 78% specificity.

RNA transcripts were the template, and TCR beta CDR3 regions were amplified from them. The library came from an HTBI-primed first-round RT-PCR and a second-round multiplex PCR. TCRdb re-called the multiplex PCR reads with MiXCR, one entry per CDR3 protein. The sample carries about 740,000 distinct CDR3 sequences, 40% recorded once. The table lists this clonotype with a count of one. Its cognate antigen is unknown. The junction shows a germline mismatch at one end, possibly a read error. CDR1 SEHNR and CDR2 FQNEAQ come from the germline V gene (reference sequence). The length of the CDR3 is 14 residues.

The source material was peripheral blood. This TCR derives from an adult man with Graves' ophthalmopathy. The chain joins TRBV7-9 to TRBJ1-1, with TRBD1 identical over 7 bases. The CDR3: CGSSLKTGSTEAFF. CDR3 in DNA: TGTGGCAGCAGCTTAAAGACAGGGTCAACTGAAGCTTTCTTT.